The rows below give T cell receptor beta chains drawn from one sample of a study of patients and donors after allogeneic stem cell transplantation. MiXCR, run by TCRdb on the RT-PCR reads, gives a single entry per CDR3 protein. The table lists about 960,000 distinct CDR3 sequences, about a sixth of them singletons. The sample consisted of blood, either unsorted or a sorted T cell fraction (not recorded which). These receptors all stem from a human donor who was either an allogeneic HSCT recipient or a stem cell or donor lymphocyte infusion donor (not recorded which). It is not recorded whose cells these are; they may come from a transplant donor. The CDR3 runs from the conserved cysteine through the conserved F or W. The D gene is left open where the match is weak. For some rows the clone size is stated as once, few or many, or as a class when expanded; others skip it.

j_call	clone_size	v_call	d_call	cdr3_nt	cdr3_aa
TRBJ1-2	-	TRBV9	TRBD1	TGTGCCAGCAGCGTAGAAGACAGGGGGACTTATGGCTACACCTTC	CASSVEDRGTYGYTF
TRBJ2-5	-	TRBV29-1	-	TGCAGCGTTGAGGCTGAGACCCGGTACTTC	CSVEAETRYF
TRBJ2-7	-	TRBV11-2	-	TGTGCCAGCAGCCCGAGACGGAGGGGCCCCTACGAGCAGTACTTC	CASSPRRRGPYEQYF
TRBJ2-7	few	TRBV28	TRBD1	TGTGCCAGCAGTTTATTAGCAGGGGGCGACGAGCAGTACTTC	CASSLLAGGDEQYF
TRBJ2-7	-	TRBV24-1	TRBD1	TGTGCCACCAGTGCTCTAAGTCCGGGACAGGCTGCCTACGAGCAGTACTTC	CATSALSPGQAAYEQYF
TRBJ2-3	few	TRBV12-3/TRBV12-4	TRBD2	TGTGCCAGCAGTTTAGGGACTAGCGGGGGCCCAGATACGCAGTATTTT	CASSLGTSGGPDTQYF
TRBJ2-7	few	TRBV21-1	-	TGTGCCAGCAGTCGGGGACAGGGGGCTGGAGAGCAGTACTTC	CASSRGQGAGEQYF
TRBJ1-1	-	TRBV2	-	TGTGCCAGCAGTGAAGCTCGGCGACTGGCCACTGAAGCTTTCTTT	CASSEARRLATEAFF
TRBJ2-7	-	TRBV6-1	-	TGTGCCAGCAGTGGACGCACAGGTCTGAACGAGCAGTACTTC	CASSGRTGLNEQYF
TRBJ1-1	many	TRBV7-8	-	TGTGCCAGCAGCTTAGTTCCAAGATCTACCCGGAACACTGAAGCTTTCTTT	CASSLVPRSTRNTEAFF
TRBJ1-1	-	TRBV4-1	-	TGCGCCAGCAGTCCAATACTTTTCATGAACACTGAAGCTTTCTTT	CASSPILFMNTEAFF
TRBJ1-1	-	TRBV19	-	TGTGCCAGTAGTATCTTCACCACAAGGGGCACTGAAGCTTTCTTT	CASSIFTTRGTEAFF
TRBJ2-1	-	TRBV28	-	TGTGCCAGCAGTTTGCCACGCAGGGGTCGTGCGTCCTACAATGAGCAGTTCTTC	CASSLPRRGRASYNEQFF
TRBJ1-1	-	TRBV11-2	-	TGTGCCAGCAGCTTAGTATCGGGCCTCAGGAGTTTGAGGACTGAAGCTTTCTTT	CASSLVSGLRSLRTEAFF
TRBJ1-3	-	TRBV9	-	TGTGCCAGCAGCCCCCATGCCTCTGGAAACACCATATATTTT	CASSPHASGNTIYF
TRBJ2-7	-	TRBV10-3	-	TGTGCCATCAGTCGGGACTCGCGGTACGAGCAGTACTTC	CAISRDSRYEQYF
TRBJ2-3	few	TRBV6-5	TRBD2	TGTGCCAGCAGTTACCTGACTAGCGGAACAGATACGCAGTATTTT	CASSYLTSGTDTQYF
TRBJ2-5	-	TRBV20-1	-	TGCAGTGCTAGATCGGCGGGGACTGTCCGTGAGACCCAGTACTTC	CSARSAGTVRETQYF
TRBJ1-1	few	TRBV6-1	-	TGTGCCAGCAGATCCAGTGAAGCTTTCTTT	CASRSSEAFF
TRBJ2-5	-	TRBV6-5	-	TGTGCCAGCAGTTACTCTTGGAGTCAAGAGACCCAGTACTTC	CASSYSWSQETQYF
TRBJ2-3	-	TRBV4-3	-	TGCGCCAGCAGCCAACAGGGATCCACAGATACGCAGTATTTT	CASSQQGSTDTQYF
TRBJ2-3	few	TRBV2	-	TGTGCCAGCAGTTTGACTAAATCAGATACGCAGTATTTT	CASSLTKSDTQYF
TRBJ1-2	few	TRBV20-1	TRBD1	TGCAGTGCTAGAGACCAGGGGGGGCTAAACTACCCTACCTATGGCTACACCTTC	CSARDQGGLNYPTYGYTF
TRBJ2-4	-	TRBV20-1	TRBD2	TGCAGTGCTAGGTCCCCGGGGGGAGGCTTGGGCATTCAGTACTTC	CSARSPGGGLGIQYF
TRBJ2-3	few	TRBV2	-	TGTGCCAGCAGTGAAGACAGGCGGGGTACGCAGTATTTT	CASSEDRRGTQYF
TRBJ2-5	few	TRBV3-1	TRBD2	TGTGCCAGCAGCCAGAGCGGACTAGTATTGTTCTTC	CASSQSGLVLFF
TRBJ2-1	-	TRBV24-1	TRBD2	TGTGCCACCAGTCAAAGCGGGAGTGGGAATGAGCAGTTCTTC	CATSQSGSGNEQFF
TRBJ1-1	-	TRBV5-1	TRBD1	TGCGCCAGCAGCACCTCGACAGGGAGGACTGAAGCTTTCTTT	CASSTSTGRTEAFF
TRBJ1-2	-	TRBV20-1	-	TGCAGTACTAGGTCTGGAGAGAATAACTATGGCTACACCTTC	CSTRSGENNYGYTF
TRBJ2-7	few	TRBV5-1	-	TGCGCCAGCAGCTTCGGATTGCGGGAGCAGTACTTC	CASSFGLREQYF
TRBJ2-7	-	TRBV4-3	-	TGCGCCAGCAGCCAAGAATCACGATCGTTTCGCGAGCAGTACTTC	CASSQESRSFREQYF
TRBJ2-2	-	TRBV30	-	TGTGCCTGGAGACTTCTTACACCATCGAACACCGGGGAGCTGTTTTTT	CAWRLLTPSNTGELFF
TRBJ1-6	few	TRBV20-1	TRBD1	TGCAGTGACCCGGGACAGAATAATTCACCCCTCCACTTT	CSDPGQNNSPLHF
TRBJ2-2	few	TRBV11-1	TRBD1	TGTGCCAGCAGCCCACAGGGGGTGACCACCGGGGAGCTGTTTTTT	CASSPQGVTTGELFF
TRBJ2-1	-	TRBV7-2	-	TGTGCCAGCTCAAAAACCTACAATGAGCAGTTCTTC	CASSKTYNEQFF
TRBJ2-7	few	TRBV28	TRBD1	TGTGCCAGCAGCCTTCCCGGGGCAGGGGGAATATACGAGCAGTACTTC	CASSLPGAGGIYEQYF
TRBJ2-3	-	TRBV20-1	-	TGCAGTGCTAGATGGGGTTTGGGACCAGATACGCAGTATTTT	CSARWGLGPDTQYF
TRBJ2-1	-	TRBV29-1	-	TGCAGCGTTGAAAATCATGAGCAGTTCTTC	CSVENHEQFF
TRBJ2-1	-	TRBV5-1	TRBD1	TGCGCCAGCAGCCCCCTGACTTCCGGGACAGGGCACTACAATGAGCAGTTCTTC	CASSPLTSGTGHYNEQFF
TRBJ2-7	-	TRBV7-3	TRBD2	TGTGCCAGCAGCATGCCTAGCGGGAGTAGGTACGAGCAGTACTTC	CASSMPSGSRYEQYF
TRBJ1-3	few	TRBV10-3	-	TGTGCCATCAGTGTTGGTCCCGGCTCTGGAAACACCATATATTTT	CAISVGPGSGNTIYF
TRBJ2-3	-	TRBV9	-	TGTGCCAGCAGCGTAGAGTTTAATGGGCGTGGGGGAGATACGCAGTATTTT	CASSVEFNGRGGDTQYF